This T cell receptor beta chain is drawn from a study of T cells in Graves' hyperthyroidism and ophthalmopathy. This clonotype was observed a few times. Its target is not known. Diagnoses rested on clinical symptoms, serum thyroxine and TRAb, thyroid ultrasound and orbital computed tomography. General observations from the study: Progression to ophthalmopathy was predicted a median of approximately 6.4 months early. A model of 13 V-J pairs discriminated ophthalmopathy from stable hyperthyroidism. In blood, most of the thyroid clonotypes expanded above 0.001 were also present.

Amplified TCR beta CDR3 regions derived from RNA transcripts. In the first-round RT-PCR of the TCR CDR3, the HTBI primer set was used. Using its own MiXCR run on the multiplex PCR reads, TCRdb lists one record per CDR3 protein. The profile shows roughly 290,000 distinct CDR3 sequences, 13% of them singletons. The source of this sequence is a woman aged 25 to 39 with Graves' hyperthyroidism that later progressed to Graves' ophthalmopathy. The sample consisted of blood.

Here the CDR3 reads CAISELWEGPTDTQYF. The CDR3 region has the DNA TGTGCCATCAGTGAGTTGTGGGAGGGCCCCACAGATACGCAGTATTTT. The rearrangement uses TRBV10-3 and TRBJ2-3, with 7 bases identical to TRBD2. V trimming: 1 base; J trimming: 2 bases; junction bases outside the gene matches: 6. The germline CDR1 and CDR2 sequences are ENHRY and SYGVKD. The CDR3 is 16 amino acids.